This T cell receptor beta chain emerged from a study of technical replicates of blood from several donors. The CDR3 loop spans 15 amino acids. V lost 4 bases, J lost 5 bases, and 14 bases lay in between. Germline V gene lookup returns CDR1 MNHNY and CDR2 SVGAGI (reference sequence). TCRdb keeps only in-frame clones here, not all; method: immunoSEQ multiplex PCR. The sample holds tens of thousands of clones, about 92% seen once. The origin of this receptor is a human donor in good health. The sequenced sample consisted of T cells isolated from PBMCs. The J gene is TRBJ2-2, the V gene TRBV6-6, with D possibly being TRBD2 (5 bases). CDR3 DNA sequence: TGTGCCAGCAGTTCAAGCGGACGCAGGACCGGGGAGCTGTTTTTT. Its translation: CASSSSGRRTGELFF.